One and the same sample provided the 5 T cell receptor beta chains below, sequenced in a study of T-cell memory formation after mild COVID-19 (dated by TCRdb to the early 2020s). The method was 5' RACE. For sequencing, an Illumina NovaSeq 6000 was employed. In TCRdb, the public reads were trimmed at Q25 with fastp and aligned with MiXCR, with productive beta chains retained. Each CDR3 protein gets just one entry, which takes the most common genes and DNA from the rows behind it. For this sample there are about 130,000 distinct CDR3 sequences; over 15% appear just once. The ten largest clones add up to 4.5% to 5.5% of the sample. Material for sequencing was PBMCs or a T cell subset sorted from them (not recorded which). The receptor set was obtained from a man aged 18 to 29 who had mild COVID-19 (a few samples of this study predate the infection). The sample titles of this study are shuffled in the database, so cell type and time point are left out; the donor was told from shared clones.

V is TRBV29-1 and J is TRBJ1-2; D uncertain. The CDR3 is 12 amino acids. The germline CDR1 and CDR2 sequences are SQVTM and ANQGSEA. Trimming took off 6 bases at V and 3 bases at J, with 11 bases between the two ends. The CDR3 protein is CSVGGQHYGYTF. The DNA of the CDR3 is TGCAGCGTCGGAGGGCAGCACTATGGCTACACCTTC.

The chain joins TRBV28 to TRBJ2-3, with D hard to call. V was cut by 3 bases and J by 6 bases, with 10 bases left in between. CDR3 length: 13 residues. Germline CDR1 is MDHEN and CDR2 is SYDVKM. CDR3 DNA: TGTGCCAGCAGTTTGGTGGGGAAGGATACGCAGTATTTT. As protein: CASSLVGKDTQYF.

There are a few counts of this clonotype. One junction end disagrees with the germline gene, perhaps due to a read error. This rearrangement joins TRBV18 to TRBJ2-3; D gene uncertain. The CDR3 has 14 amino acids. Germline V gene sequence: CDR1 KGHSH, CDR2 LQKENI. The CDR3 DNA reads TGTGCCAGCACACCCAGCCTATACACAGATACGCAGTATTTT. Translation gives CASTPSLYTDTQYF.

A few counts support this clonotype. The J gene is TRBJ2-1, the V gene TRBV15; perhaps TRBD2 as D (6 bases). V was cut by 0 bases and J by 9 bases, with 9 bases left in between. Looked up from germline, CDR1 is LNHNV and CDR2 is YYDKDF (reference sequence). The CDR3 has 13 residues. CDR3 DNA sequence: TGTGCCACCAGCAGAGATGCGGGAAGTGAGCAGTTCTTC. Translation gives CATSRDAGSEQFF. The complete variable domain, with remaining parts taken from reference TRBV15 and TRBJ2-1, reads DAMVIQNPRYQVTQFGKPVTLSCSQTLNHNVMYWYQQKSSQAPKLLFHYYDKDFNNEADTPDNFQSRRPNTSFCFLDIRSPGLGDTAMYLCATSRDAGSEQFFGPGTRLTVL.

The CDR3 DNA follows: TGCGCCAGCAGCTCGGCCCCAGGGACCTCCTACGAGCAGTACTTC. It codes for CASSSAPGTSYEQYF. This chain uses TRBV5-1 with TRBJ2-7, with D perhaps TRBD1 or TRBD2 (5 bases each). The V gene lost 3 bases and the J gene lost 0 bases, with 13 bases spanning the gap. In germline, CDR1 is SGHRS, CDR2 YFSETQ. There are 15 residues in the CDR3.